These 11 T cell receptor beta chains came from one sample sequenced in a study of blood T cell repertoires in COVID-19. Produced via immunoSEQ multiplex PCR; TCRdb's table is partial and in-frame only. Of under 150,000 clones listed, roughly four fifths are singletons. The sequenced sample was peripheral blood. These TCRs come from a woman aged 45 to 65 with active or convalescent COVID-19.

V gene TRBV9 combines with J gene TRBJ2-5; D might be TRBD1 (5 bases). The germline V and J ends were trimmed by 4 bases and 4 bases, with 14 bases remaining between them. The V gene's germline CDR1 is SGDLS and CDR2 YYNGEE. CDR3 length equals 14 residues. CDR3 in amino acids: CASSHGGHAETQYF. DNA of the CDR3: TGTGCCAGCAGCCATGGCGGACATGCAGAGACCCAGTACTTC.

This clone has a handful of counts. CDR3 sequence reads: CASSLDDSGGQFF. CDR3 in DNA: TGTGCCAGCAGTTTGGACGATTCAGGGGGGCAGTTCTTC. This rearrangement joins TRBV12-3 or TRBV12-4 to TRBJ2-1; 7 bases agree with TRBD1. V lost 3 bases and J lost 12; bases outside the gene matches: 8. The CDR3 totals 13 residues.

CDR3: CASTQTARVNTQYF. In DNA, the CDR3 is TGTGCCAGCACCCAGACAGCTCGCGTGAATACGCAGTATTTT. J is TRBJ2-3 and V is TRBV6-5; D possibly corresponds to TRBD1 (5 bases). Per germline, CDR1 MNHEY and CDR2 SVGAGI. This CDR3 contains 14 residues. Trimming cost V 7 bases and J 7 bases, with 18 bases left between them.

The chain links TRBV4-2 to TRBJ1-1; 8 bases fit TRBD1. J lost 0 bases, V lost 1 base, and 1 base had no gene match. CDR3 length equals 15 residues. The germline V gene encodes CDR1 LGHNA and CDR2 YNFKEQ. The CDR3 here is CASSQGTGLNTEAFF. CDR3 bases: TGTGCCAGCAGCCAAGGGACAGGGTTGAACACTGAAGCTTTCTTT.

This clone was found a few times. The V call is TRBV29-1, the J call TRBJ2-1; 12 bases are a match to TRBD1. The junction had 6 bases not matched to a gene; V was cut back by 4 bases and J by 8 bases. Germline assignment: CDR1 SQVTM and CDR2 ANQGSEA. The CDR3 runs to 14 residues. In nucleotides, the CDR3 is TGCAGCGTTGGGGGACAGGGGGCGATCCATGAGCAGTTCTTC. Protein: CSVGGQGAIHEQFF.

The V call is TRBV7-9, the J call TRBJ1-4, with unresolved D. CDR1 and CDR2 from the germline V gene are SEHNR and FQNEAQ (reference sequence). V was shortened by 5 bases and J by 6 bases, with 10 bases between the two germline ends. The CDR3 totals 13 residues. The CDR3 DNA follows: TGTGCCAGCAGCGGACTATCTGATGAAAAACTGTTTTTT. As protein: CASSGLSDEKLFF.

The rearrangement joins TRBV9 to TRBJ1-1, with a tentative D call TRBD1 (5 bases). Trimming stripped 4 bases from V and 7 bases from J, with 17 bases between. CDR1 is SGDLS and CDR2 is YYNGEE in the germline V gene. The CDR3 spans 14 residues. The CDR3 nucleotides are TGTGCCAGCAGCCTAGCGGGGGGACGGCATGAAGCTTTCTTT. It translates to CASSLAGGRHEAFF.

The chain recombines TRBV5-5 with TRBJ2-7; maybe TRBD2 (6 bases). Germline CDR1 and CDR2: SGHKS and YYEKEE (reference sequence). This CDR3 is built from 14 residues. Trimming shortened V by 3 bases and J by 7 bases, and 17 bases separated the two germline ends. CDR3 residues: CASSSISGVVEQYF. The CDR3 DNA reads TGTGCCAGCAGCTCGATTAGCGGAGTGGTAGAGCAGTACTTC.

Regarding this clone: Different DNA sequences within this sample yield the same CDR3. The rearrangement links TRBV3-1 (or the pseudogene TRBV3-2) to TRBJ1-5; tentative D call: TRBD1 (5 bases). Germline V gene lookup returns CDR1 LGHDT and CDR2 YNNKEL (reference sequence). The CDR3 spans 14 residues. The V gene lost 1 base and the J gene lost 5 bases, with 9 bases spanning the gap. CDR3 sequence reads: CASSQGRGDQPQHF. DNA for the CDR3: TGTGCCAGCAGCCAAGGTAGGGGTGATCAGCCCCAGCATTTT.

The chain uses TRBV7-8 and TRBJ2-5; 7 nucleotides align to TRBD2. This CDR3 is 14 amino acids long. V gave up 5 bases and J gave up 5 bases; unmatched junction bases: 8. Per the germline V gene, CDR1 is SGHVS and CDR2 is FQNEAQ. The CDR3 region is CASSPSGGRETQYF. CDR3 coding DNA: TGTGCCAGCAGCCCCTCGGGGGGACGGGAGACCCAGTACTTC.

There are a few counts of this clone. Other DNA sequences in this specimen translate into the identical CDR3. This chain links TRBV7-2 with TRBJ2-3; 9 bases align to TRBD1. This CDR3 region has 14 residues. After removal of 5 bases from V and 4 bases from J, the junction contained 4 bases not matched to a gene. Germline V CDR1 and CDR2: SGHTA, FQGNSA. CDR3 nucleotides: TGTGCCAGCAGCCCGACAGGGGGGGCAGATACGCAGTATTTT. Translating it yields CASSPTGGADTQYF.